This paragraph reports one T cell receptor (beta chain). The antigen is not known. These data are taken from a study of cytomegalovirus exposure and HLA in healthy donors. The study, taken as a whole, reports: Links to common viral pathogens appeared, in a later analysis, for several of the most significant clusters. Reported findings show TCR beta sequences accurately forecast HLA-A and HLA-B alleles in most subjects.

The CDR3 spans 12 residues. Trimming removed 4 bases from V and 8 bases from J, with 12 bases in between. Germline values: CDR1 SGHTS, CDR2 YDEGEE. It was with 60 Vbeta and 13 Jbeta primers that the PCR ran. Generated by immunoSEQ multiplex PCR, the TCRdb table keeps only in-frame clones and is missing some. The sample is made up of approximately 37,000 clones, and the top ten hold 5.9% of it. The chain employs TRBV5-8 and TRBJ1-2; no clear D gene. The clonotype comes from a human donor in good health. The sample was PBMCs. CDR3 nucleotides: TGTGCCAGCAGCCCACGGACTCGCGGCTACACCTTC. The encoded protein is CASSPRTRGYTF.